This T cell receptor beta chain was observed in a study of CD8 T cells in ankylosing spondylitis. TCRdb recomputed calls from the 5' RACE reads with MiXCR, one row per CDR3 protein. This repertoire shows approximately 200,000 distinct CDR3 sequences, about 13% found once; its top ten account for approximately 16%. Sequenced material: blood, either unsorted or a sorted T cell fraction (not recorded which). The source is a male donor with ankylosing spondylitis or in good health (not recorded which).

The CDR3 reads CASSQSTNTEAFF. In DNA form, the CDR3 reads TGCGCCAGCAGCCAAAGCACGAACACTGAAGCTTTCTTT. J is TRBJ1-1 and V is TRBV4-1; D remains unclear. The CDR3 runs 13 residues. Trimming pared 2 bases from V and 1 base from J, leaving 5 bases between. Germline V CDR1 and CDR2: MGHRA, YSYEKL.